This TCR beta chain was sequenced for a study of CD8 T cells in ankylosing spondylitis. Study-level findings and limits: Prior literature has documented some motif variants in synovial fluid and blood from reactive arthritis. A TCR beta motif of eight or nine highly homologous variants seemed to mark ankylosing spondylitis blood.

TCRdb independently ran MiXCR on the 5' RACE reads; one entry per CDR3 protein. Of some 700,000 distinct CDR3 sequences listed, 15% to 20% are singletons. With regard to this clonotype: Its specificity is unknown.

The TCR was taken from a male donor with ankylosing spondylitis. The sample was blood, either unsorted or a sorted T cell fraction (not recorded which).

The CDR3 sequence is CAISDESNTEAFF. In DNA, the CDR3 is TGTGCCATCAGTGATGAGTCGAACACTGAAGCTTTCTTT. V is TRBV10-3 and J is TRBJ1-1; unclear D gene. In germline, CDR1 is ENHRY, CDR2 SYGVKD. V was pared by 3 bases and J by 1 base, with 6 bases between. The CDR3 is 13 amino acids.